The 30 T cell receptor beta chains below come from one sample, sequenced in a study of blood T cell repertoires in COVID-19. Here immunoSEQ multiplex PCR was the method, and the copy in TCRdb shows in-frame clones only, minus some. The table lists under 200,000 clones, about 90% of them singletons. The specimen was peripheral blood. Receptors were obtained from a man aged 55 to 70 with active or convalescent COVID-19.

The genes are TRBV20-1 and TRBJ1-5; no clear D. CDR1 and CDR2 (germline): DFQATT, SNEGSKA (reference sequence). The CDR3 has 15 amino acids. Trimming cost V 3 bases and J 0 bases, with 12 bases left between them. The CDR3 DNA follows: TGCAGTGCTAGTCGGCGGGCCGATAGCAATCAGCCCCAGCATTTT. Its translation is CSASRRADSNQPQHF.

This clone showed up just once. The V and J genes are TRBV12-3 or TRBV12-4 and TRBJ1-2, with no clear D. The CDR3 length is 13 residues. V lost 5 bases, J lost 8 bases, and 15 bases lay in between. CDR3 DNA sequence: TGTGCCAGCAGTCCCGGCGGGAACAAGGGCTACACCTTC. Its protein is CASSPGGNKGYTF.

The CDR3 is CASSQGTSGGETQYF. The CDR3 region has the DNA TGTGCCAGCAGCCAAGGGACTAGCGGGGGAGAGACCCAGTACTTC. This chain connects TRBV4-2 to TRBJ2-5; 13 bases are a match to TRBD2. The CDR3 covers 15 residues. V trimming: 1 base; J trimming: 4 bases; junction bases outside the gene matches: 0. Germline assignment: CDR1 LGHNA and CDR2 YNFKEQ.

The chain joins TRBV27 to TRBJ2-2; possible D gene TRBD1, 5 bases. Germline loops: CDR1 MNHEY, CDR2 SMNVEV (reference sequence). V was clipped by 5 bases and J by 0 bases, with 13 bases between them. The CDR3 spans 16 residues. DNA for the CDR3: TGTGCCAGCAGTCCCTATGTGACAGCGAACACCGGGGAGCTGTTTTTT. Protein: CASSPYVTANTGELFF.

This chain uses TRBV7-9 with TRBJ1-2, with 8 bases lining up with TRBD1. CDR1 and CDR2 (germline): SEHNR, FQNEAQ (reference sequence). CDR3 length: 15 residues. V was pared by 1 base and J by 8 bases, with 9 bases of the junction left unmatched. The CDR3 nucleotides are TGTGCCAGCAGCTTAGGGACAGGGTCCCCGCAGGGCTACACCTTC. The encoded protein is CASSLGTGSPQGYTF.

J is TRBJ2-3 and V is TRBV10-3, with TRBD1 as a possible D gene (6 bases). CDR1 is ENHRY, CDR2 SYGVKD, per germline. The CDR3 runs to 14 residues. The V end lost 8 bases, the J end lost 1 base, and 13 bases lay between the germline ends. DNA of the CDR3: TGTGCCATCCTAAGGGACATCGGCACAGATACGCAGTATTTT. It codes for CAILRDIGTDTQYF.

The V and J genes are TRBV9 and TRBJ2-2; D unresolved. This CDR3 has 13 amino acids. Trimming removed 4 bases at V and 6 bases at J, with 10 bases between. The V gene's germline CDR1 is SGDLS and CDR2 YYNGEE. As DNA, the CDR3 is TGTGCCAGCAGCCCCCGCCGGTCCGGGGAGCTGTTTTTT. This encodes CASSPRRSGELFF. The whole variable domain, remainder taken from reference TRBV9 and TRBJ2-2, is DSGVTQTPKHLITATGQRVTLRCSPRSGDLSVYWYQQSLDQGLQFLIQYYNGEERAKGNILERFSAQQFPDLHSELNLSSLELGDSALYFCASSPRRSGELFFGEGSRLTVL.

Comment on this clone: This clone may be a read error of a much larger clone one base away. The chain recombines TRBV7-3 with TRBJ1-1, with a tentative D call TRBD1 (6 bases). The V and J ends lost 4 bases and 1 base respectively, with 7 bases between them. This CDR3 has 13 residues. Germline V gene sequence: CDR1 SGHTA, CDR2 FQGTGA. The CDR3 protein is CASSSGQNTEAFF. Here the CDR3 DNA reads TGTGCCAGCAGCTCGGGACAGAACACTGAAGCTTTCTTT.

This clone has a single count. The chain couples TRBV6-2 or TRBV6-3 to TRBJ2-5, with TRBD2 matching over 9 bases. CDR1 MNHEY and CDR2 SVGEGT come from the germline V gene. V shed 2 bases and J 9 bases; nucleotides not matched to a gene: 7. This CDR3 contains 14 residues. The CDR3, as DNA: TGTGCCAGCAGTTACGCGGGGGGGCCATTCCCCCAGTACTTC. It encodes CASSYAGGPFPQYF.

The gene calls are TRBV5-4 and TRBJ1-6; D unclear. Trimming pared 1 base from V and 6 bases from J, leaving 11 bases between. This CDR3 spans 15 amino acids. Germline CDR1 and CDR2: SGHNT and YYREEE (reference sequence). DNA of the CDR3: TGTGCCAGCAGCTTGTGGACGGGGTTTAATTCACCCCTCCACTTT. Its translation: CASSLWTGFNSPLHF.

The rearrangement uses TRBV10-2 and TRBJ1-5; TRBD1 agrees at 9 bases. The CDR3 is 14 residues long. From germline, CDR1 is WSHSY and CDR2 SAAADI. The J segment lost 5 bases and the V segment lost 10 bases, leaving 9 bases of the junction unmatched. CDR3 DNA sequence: TGCGCCACCGCTTCGGACAGGGGAGATCAGCCCCAGCATTTT. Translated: CATASDRGDQPQHF.

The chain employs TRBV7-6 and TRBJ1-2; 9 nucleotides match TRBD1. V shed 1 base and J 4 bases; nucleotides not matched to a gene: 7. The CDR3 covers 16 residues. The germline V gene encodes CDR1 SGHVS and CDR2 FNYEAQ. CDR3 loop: CASSLEAGQGSYGYTF. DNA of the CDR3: TGTGCCAGCAGCTTAGAGGCCGGACAGGGGAGCTATGGCTACACCTTC.

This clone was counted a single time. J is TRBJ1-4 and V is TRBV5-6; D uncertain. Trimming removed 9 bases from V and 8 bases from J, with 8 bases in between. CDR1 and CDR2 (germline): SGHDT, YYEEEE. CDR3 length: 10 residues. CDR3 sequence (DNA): TGTGCCATCCCACGGGAAAAACTGTTTTTT. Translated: CAIPREKLFF.

In DNA, the CDR3 is TGTGCCAGCAGCCAAGACCTCGGGACAGGGCGAGTGAGGGGCTACACCTTC. It codes for CASSQDLGTGRVRGYTF. The genes are TRBV14 and TRBJ1-2; 9 nucleotides agree with TRBD1. Germline V CDR1 and CDR2: SGHDN, FVKESK. The CDR3 contains 17 residues. V lost 0 bases to trimming and J lost 8 bases; unmatched junction nucleotides: 13. The variable domain in full, with the rest retrieved from reference TRBV14 and TRBJ1-2, is EAGVTQFPSHSVIEKGQTVTLRCDPISGHDNLYWYRRVMGKEIKFLLHFVKESKQDESGMPNNRFLAERTGGTYSTLKVQPAELEDSGVYFCASSQDLGTGRVRGYTFGSGTRLTVV.

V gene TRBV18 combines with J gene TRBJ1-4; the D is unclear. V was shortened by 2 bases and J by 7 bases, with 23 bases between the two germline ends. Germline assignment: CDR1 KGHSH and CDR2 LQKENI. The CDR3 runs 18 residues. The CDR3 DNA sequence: TGTGCCAGCTCACCAATGATCCCAACGGGGAGCGGTGGTGAAAAACTGTTTTTT. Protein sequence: CASSPMIPTGSGGEKLFF.

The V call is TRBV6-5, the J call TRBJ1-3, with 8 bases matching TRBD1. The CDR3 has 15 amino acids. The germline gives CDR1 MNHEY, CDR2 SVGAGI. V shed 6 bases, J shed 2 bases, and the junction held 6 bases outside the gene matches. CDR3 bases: TGTGCCAGCAGGCAGCGCAGGGGGCCTGGAAACACCATATATTTT. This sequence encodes CASRQRRGPGNTIYF.

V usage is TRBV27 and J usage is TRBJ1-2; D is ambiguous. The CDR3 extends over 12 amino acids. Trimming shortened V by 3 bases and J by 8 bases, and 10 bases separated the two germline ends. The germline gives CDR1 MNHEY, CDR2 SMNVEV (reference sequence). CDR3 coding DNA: TGTGCCAGCAGTTTCCCCCAGCGGGGCTACACCTTC. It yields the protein CASSFPQRGYTF.

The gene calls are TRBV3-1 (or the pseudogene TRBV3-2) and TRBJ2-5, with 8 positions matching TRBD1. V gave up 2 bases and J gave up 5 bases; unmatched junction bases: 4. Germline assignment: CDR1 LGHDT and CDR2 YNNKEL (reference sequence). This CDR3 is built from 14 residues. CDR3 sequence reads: CASSQQGAEETQYF. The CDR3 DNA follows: TGTGCCAGCAGCCAACAGGGGGCAGAGGAGACCCAGTACTTC.

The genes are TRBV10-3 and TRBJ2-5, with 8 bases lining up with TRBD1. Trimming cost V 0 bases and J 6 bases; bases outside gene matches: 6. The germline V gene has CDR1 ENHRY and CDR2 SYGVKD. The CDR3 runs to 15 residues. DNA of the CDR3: TGTGCCATCAGTGAGTCGACAGGGGACTCAAAGACCCAGTACTTC. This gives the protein CAISESTGDSKTQYF.

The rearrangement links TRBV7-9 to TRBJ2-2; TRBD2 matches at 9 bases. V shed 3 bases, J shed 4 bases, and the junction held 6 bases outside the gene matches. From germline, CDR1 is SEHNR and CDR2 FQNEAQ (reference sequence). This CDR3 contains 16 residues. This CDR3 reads CASSFGSGGPTGELFF. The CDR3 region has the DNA TGTGCCAGCAGCTTTGGTAGCGGGGGCCCCACCGGGGAGCTGTTTTTT.

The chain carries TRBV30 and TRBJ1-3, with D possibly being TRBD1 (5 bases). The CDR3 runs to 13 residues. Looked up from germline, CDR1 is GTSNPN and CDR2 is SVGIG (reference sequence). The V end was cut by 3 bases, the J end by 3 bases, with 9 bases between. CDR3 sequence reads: CAWSAGNGNTIYF. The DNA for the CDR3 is TGTGCCTGGAGCGCAGGGAATGGAAACACCATATATTTT.

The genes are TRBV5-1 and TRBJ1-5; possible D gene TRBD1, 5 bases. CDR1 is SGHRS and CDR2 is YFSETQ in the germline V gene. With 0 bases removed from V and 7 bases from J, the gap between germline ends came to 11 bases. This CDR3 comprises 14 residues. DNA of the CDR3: TGCGCCAGCAGCTTGGAAGGGCGGGGCCAGCCCCAGCATTTT. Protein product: CASSLEGRGQPQHF.

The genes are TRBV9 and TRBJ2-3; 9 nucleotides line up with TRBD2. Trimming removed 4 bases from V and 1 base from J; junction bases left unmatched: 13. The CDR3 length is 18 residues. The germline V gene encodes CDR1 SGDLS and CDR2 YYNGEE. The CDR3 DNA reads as TGTGCCAGCAGCAAACGTGGGCGGGGGGGGCCCGGCACAGATACGCAGTATTTT. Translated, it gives CASSKRGRGGPGTDTQYF.

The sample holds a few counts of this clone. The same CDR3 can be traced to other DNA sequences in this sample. CDR3: CASSEGQGYYGYTF. The CDR3 DNA sequence: TGTGCCAGCAGTGAGGGACAGGGGTACTATGGCTACACCTTC. V gene TRBV27 combines with J gene TRBJ1-2; TRBD1 aligns across 10 bases. The CDR3 consists of 14 residues. V lost 5 bases, J lost 3 bases, and 3 bases stayed unmatched. In germline, CDR1 is MNHEY, CDR2 SMNVEV (reference sequence).

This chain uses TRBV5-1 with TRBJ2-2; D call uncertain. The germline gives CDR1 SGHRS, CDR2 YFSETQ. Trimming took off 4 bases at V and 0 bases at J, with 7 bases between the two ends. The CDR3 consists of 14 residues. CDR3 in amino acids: CASSQDSNTGELFF. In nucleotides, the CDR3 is TGCGCCAGCAGCCAGGATTCGAACACCGGGGAGCTGTTTTTT.

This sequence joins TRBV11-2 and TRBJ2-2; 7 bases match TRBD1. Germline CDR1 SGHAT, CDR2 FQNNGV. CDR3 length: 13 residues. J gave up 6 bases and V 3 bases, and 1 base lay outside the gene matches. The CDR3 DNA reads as TGTGCCAGCAGCTTCACAGGGGCCGGGGAGCTGTTTTTT. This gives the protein CASSFTGAGELFF.

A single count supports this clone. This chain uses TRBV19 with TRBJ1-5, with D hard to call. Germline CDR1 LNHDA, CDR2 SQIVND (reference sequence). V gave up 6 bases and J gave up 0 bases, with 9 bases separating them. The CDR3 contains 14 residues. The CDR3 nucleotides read TGTGCCAGTAGCCCGACATATAGCAATCAGCCCCAGCATTTT. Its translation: CASSPTYSNQPQHF.

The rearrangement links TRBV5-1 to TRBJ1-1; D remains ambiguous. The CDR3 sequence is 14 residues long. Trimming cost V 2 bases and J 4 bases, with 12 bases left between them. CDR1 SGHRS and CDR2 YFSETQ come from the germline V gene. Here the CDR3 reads CASSFVERATEAFF. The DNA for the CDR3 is TGCGCCAGCAGCTTTGTCGAGAGGGCCACTGAAGCTTTCTTT.

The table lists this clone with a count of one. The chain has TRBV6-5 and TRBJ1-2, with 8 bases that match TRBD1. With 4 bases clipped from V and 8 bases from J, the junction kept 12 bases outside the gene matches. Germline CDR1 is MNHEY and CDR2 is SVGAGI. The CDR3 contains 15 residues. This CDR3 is CASSLTGADPRGYTF. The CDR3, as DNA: TGTGCCAGCAGTTTGACAGGGGCGGACCCTCGGGGCTACACCTTC.

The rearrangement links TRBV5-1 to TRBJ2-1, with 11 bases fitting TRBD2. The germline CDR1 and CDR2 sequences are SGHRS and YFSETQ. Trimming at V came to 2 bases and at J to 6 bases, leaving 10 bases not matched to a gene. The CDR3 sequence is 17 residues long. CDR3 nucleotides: TGCGCCAGCAGCTTCGGGATAGCGGGGGGGCCGAGCAATGAGCAGTTCTTC. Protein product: CASSFGIAGGPSNEQFF.